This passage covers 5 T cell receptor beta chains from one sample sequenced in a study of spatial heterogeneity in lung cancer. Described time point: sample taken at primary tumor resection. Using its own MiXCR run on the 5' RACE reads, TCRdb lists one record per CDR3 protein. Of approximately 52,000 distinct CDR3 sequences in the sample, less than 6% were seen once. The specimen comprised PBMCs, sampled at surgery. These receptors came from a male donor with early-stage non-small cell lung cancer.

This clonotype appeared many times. CDR3 DNA: TGCAGTGCCCAACTAGCGGAACCCTACGAGCAGTACTTC. Translated: CSAQLAEPYEQYF. The chain carries TRBV20-1 and TRBJ2-7; 8 nucleotides align to TRBD2. V lost 6 bases, J lost 2 bases, and 6 bases stayed unmatched. Germline CDR1 DFQATT, CDR2 SNEGSKA (reference sequence). This CDR3 is 13 amino acids long.

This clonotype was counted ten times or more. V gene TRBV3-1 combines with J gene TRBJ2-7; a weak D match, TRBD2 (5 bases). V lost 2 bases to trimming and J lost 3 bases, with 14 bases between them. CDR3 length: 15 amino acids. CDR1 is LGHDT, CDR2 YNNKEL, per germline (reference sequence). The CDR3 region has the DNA TGTGCCAGCAGCCAAACGGGAACTTTCCTCTACGAGCAGTACTTC. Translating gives CASSQTGTFLYEQYF.

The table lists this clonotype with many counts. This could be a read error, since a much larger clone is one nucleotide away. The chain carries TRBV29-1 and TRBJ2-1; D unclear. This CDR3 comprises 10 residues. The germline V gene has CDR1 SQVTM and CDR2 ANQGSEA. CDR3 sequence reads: CGVNHNEQFF. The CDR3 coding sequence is TGCGGCGTGAACCACAATGAGCAGTTCTTC.

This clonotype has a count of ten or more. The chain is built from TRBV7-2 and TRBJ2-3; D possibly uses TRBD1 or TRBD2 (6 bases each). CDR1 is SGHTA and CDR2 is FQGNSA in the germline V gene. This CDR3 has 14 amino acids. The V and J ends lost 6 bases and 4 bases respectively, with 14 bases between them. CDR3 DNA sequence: TGTGCCAGCAGGCCTTCGGGGGCCGCAGATACGCAGTATTTT. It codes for CASRPSGAADTQYF.

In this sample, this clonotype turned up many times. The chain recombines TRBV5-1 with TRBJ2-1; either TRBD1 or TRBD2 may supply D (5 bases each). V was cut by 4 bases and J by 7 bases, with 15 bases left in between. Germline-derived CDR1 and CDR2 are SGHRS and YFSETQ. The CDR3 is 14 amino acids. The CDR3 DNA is TGCGCCAGCAGCCCGGGACCGCCAGGGAATGAGCAGTTCTTC. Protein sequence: CASSPGPPGNEQFF.